This passage covers 20 T cell receptor beta chains from one sample sequenced in a study of T-cell memory formation after mild COVID-19. TCRdb reprocessed the 5' RACE reads with MiXCR, giving one entry per CDR3 protein. The table lists about 430,000 distinct CDR3 sequences, roughly 24% of them singletons, with about 10% in the top ten. Sequenced material: PBMCs or a T cell subset sorted from them (not recorded which). The receptors originated from an adult woman who had mild COVID-19 (a few samples of this study predate the infection). Cell type and time point are not known.

The chain combines TRBV6-2 or TRBV6-3 with TRBJ2-2; 8 positions agree with TRBD1. CDR1 and CDR2 from the germline V gene are MNHEY and SVGEGT. The CDR3 covers 16 residues. J was trimmed by 4 bases and V by 4 bases; bases with no gene match: 8. The CDR3 region has the DNA TGTGCCAGCAGTTCGGACAGGGAGCGAATCACCGGGGAGCTGTTTTTT. Its translation: CASSSDRERITGELFF.

This clonotype was picked up a small number of times. This chain uses TRBV4-1 with TRBJ2-5; tentative D call: TRBD2 (5 bases). Germline loops: CDR1 MGHRA, CDR2 YSYEKL. The V gene lost 1 base and the J gene lost 4 bases, with 10 bases spanning the gap. The CDR3 extends over 14 amino acids. CDR3 DNA: TGCGCCAGCAGCCAAGTTTTACTAGTAGAGACCCAGTACTTC. Its protein is CASSQVLLVETQYF.

J is TRBJ1-3 and V is TRBV21-1; the table calls TRBD1, which could not be checked here. TRBV21-1 has pseudogene status. The CDR3 extends over 16 amino acids. CDR3 sequence (DNA): TGTGCCAGCAGCAAAGGTCGGGACGACTCTGGAAACACCATATATTTT. Translated: CASSKGRDDSGNTIYF.

This clonotype was counted at least ten times. V is TRBV4-1 and J is TRBJ1-2; possibly TRBD1 for D (6 bases). CDR3 length: 16 residues. CDR1 is MGHRA and CDR2 is YSYEKL in the germline V gene. The V and J ends lost 5 bases and 7 bases respectively, with 23 bases between them. CDR3 sequence (DNA): TGCGCCAGCAGCTCGCTGCTCTCCGGGACAATTGCTGGCTACACCTTC. Its translation: CASSSLLSGTIAGYTF.

This clonotype turned up a few times. This chain uses TRBV2 with TRBJ2-7; tentative D call: TRBD1 (5 bases). The V gene's germline CDR1 is SNHLY and CDR2 FYNNEI. Deletions cut 3 bases from V and 3 bases from J, with 9 bases between. CDR3 length: 13 amino acids. The CDR3 is CASSDLRDYEQYF. The DNA for the CDR3 is TGTGCCAGCAGTGATCTCAGGGACTACGAGCAGTACTTC. The full variable domain, with the rest looked up from reference TRBV2 and TRBJ2-7, is EPEVTQTPSHQVTQMGQEVILRCVPISNHLYFYWYRQILGQKVEFLVSFYNNEISEKSEIFDDQFSVERPDGSNFTLKIRSTKLEDSAMYFCASSDLRDYEQYFGPGTRLTVT.

The genes are TRBV5-1 and TRBJ2-2; D might be TRBD2 (6 bases). The CDR3 consists of 14 residues. The V gene's germline CDR1 is SGHRS and CDR2 YFSETQ. V was trimmed by 5 bases and J by 5 bases, leaving 13 bases between them. The CDR3 spells CASSKQEGTGELFF. DNA for the CDR3: TGCGCCAGCAGTAAACAGGAGGGGACCGGGGAGCTGTTTTTT.

The rearrangement links TRBV20-1 to TRBJ1-2; D not certain. Germline-derived CDR1 and CDR2 are DFQATT and SNEGSKA (reference sequence). The CDR3 extends over 13 amino acids. V was cut by 1 base and J by 6 bases, with 12 bases left in between. The CDR3 sequence is CSARVALKDGYTF. As DNA, the CDR3 is TGCAGTGCTAGAGTAGCCCTCAAGGATGGCTACACCTTC.

V and J are TRBV20-1 and TRBJ2-7; no firm D call. Germline CDR1 and CDR2: DFQATT and SNEGSKA (reference sequence). This CDR3 comprises 15 residues. Trimming removed 5 bases from V and 4 bases from J, with 21 bases in between. The CDR3 protein is CSAPSIGRERYEQYF. The DNA of the CDR3 is TGCAGTGCTCCCTCTATCGGGCGCGAAAGGTACGAGCAGTACTTC.

The rearrangement joins TRBV30 to TRBJ1-1; no clear D. Trimming removed 5 bases from V and 0 bases from J, with 10 bases in between. Per germline, CDR1 GTSNPN and CDR2 SVGIG (reference sequence). The CDR3 runs 13 residues. CDR3 nucleotide sequence: TGTGCCTGGGCCGAACAAATGAACACTGAAGCTTTCTTT. Translation gives CAWAEQMNTEAFF.

A few counts support this clonotype. The chain recombines TRBV5-1 with TRBJ2-7; the match to TRBD1 covers 8 bases. Germline V gene sequence: CDR1 SGHRS, CDR2 YFSETQ. The V and J ends lost 1 base and 6 bases, in that order; junction bases with no gene match: 12. The length of the CDR3 is 16 residues. The CDR3 reads CASSLTAERTGREQYF. The CDR3 bases are TGCGCCAGCAGCTTGACTGCGGAGCGGACAGGGCGCGAGCAGTACTTC.

This clonotype was observed a handful of times. The chain is built from TRBV9 and TRBJ1-1; 7 nucleotides match TRBD1. CDR1 is SGDLS, CDR2 YYNGEE, per germline. With V trimmed by 0 bases and J by 2 bases, 4 bases remained unmatched. This CDR3 contains 15 residues. The chain's CDR3 is CASSVGQGLNTEAFF. The CDR3 DNA follows: TGTGCCAGCAGCGTAGGACAGGGACTAAACACTGAAGCTTTCTTT. Full variable domain (remainder filled in from reference TRBV9 and TRBJ1-1): DSGVTQTPKHLITATGQRVTLRCSPRSGDLSVYWYQQSLDQGLQFLIQYYNGEERAKGNILERFSAQQFPDLHSELNLSSLELGDSALYFCASSVGQGLNTEAFFGQGTRLTVV.

This clonotype occurred once. J is TRBJ2-7 and V is TRBV20-1; D uncertain. CDR1 DFQATT and CDR2 SNEGSKA come from the germline V gene (reference sequence). This CDR3 contains 12 residues. With 0 bases removed from V and 4 bases from J, the gap between germline ends came to 7 bases. The DNA of the CDR3 is TGCAGTGCTAGAGACGGACGGTACGAGCAGTACTTC. The encoded protein is CSARDGRYEQYF.

The CDR3 nucleotides are TGTGCCAGCAGCTTAATGGGACAGCAAGAGACCCAGTACTTC. Residues: CASSLMGQQETQYF. V gene TRBV7-6 combines with J gene TRBJ2-5; 7 positions match TRBD1. The J segment lost 2 bases and the V segment lost 2 bases, leaving 2 bases of the junction unmatched. Germline CDR1 SGHVS, CDR2 FNYEAQ. This CDR3 has 14 amino acids.

This clonotype appeared a few times. The rearrangement joins TRBV29-1 to TRBJ2-1, with D perhaps being TRBD1 or TRBD2 (5 bases each). Germline loops: CDR1 SQVTM, CDR2 ANQGSEA. V was cut by 5 bases and J by 13 bases, with 18 bases left in between. This CDR3 comprises 12 residues. CDR3 sequence reads: CSVQETGRSQFF. CDR3 DNA: TGCAGCGTTCAGGAGACGGGACGCTCCCAGTTCTTC.

This rearrangement joins TRBV6-5 to TRBJ1-2; D possibly corresponds to TRBD1 (6 bases). The CDR3 covers 14 residues. Germline CDR1 is MNHEY and CDR2 is SVGAGI. Trimming removed 0 bases from V and 6 bases from J, with 11 bases in between. CDR3 in DNA: TGTGCCAGCAGTTACTCCGGGGGGCTCAATGGCTACACCTTC. Its protein is CASSYSGGLNGYTF.

The V and J genes are TRBV2 and TRBJ2-5; a weak D match, TRBD2 (6 bases). The CDR3 covers 14 residues. Germline CDR1 and CDR2: SNHLY and FYNNEI. The germline V and J ends were trimmed by 7 bases and 4 bases, with 16 bases remaining between them. In nucleotides, the CDR3 is TGTGCCAGCACCCTAAAGCGGGTGGGAGAGACCCAGTACTTC. It encodes CASTLKRVGETQYF.

This chain connects TRBV7-7 to TRBJ2-1, with unresolved D. V lost 1 base, J lost 2 bases, and 9 bases lay in between. Germline V gives CDR1 SSHAT, CDR2 FNYEAQ (reference sequence). CDR3 size: 15 residues. The CDR3, as DNA: TGTGCCAGCAGCTTAGGGGCCTCTACCTACAATGAGCAGTTCTTC. Its protein product is CASSLGASTYNEQFF. Drawing the rest from reference TRBV7-7 and TRBJ2-1, the complete variable domain is GAGVSQSPRYKVTKRGQDVTLRCDPISSHATLYWYQQALGQGPEFLTYFNYEAQPDKSGLPSDRFSAERPEGSISTLTIQRTEQRDSAMYRCASSLGASTYNEQFFGPGTRLTVL.

This clonotype was seen a handful of times. The rearrangement joins TRBV30 to TRBJ2-1; weak D call: TRBD1 (5 bases). This CDR3 contains 14 residues. The V gene lost 1 base and the J gene lost 7 bases, with 14 bases spanning the gap. Germline CDR1 reads GTSNPN; CDR2 reads SVGIG (reference sequence). CDR3 nucleotides: TGTGCCTGGAGTGGGACACGGCCTAGGAATGAGCAGTTCTTC. Amino acids: CAWSGTRPRNEQFF.

The chain links TRBV4-1 to TRBJ1-1, with D possibly being TRBD1 (6 bases). Germline-derived CDR1 and CDR2 are MGHRA and YSYEKL. V was pared by 2 bases and J by 1 base, with 14 bases between. CDR3 size: 16 residues. CDR3 in DNA: TGCGCCAGCAGCCAACGCGCGGGACAAAGGAACACTGAAGCTTTCTTT. This gives the protein CASSQRAGQRNTEAFF.

V is TRBV7-3 and J is TRBJ2-3; D gene unclear. The V end lost 0 bases, the J end lost 0 bases, and 16 bases lay between the germline ends. CDR1 SGHTA and CDR2 FQGTGA come from the germline V gene. The CDR3 covers 18 residues. CDR3 DNA: TGTGCCAGCAGCTTAACGCCGCTGCATCCCTCTAGCACAGATACGCAGTATTTT. This codes for CASSLTPLHPSSTDTQYF.